Listed below are T cell receptor beta chains from one sample, sequenced in a study of technical replicates of blood from several donors. The data were produced by immunoSEQ multiplex PCR, yet TCRdb's version contains in-frame clones alone and is incomplete. This sample has 45,000 to 55,000 clones, with approximately 94% found just once. Specimen: T cells isolated from PBMCs. The source of these receptors is a human donor in good health. The CDR3 runs from the conserved cysteine through the conserved F or W. Fields, in order: V gene, D gene, clone size, J gene, CDR3 protein, CDR3 DNA. A D gene is named only where the DNA matches it firmly. Only some rows state a clone size, as once, few, many or a class for expanded clones.

>TRBV7-3|.|.|TRBJ1-2
CASSLARLYTF
TGTGCCAGCAGCCTAGCACGTCTCTACACCTTC
>TRBV28|.|.|TRBJ1-5
CASGFGRQPQHF
TGTGCCAGCGGCTTTGGTCGACAGCCCCAGCATTTT
>TRBV5-1|.|.|TRBJ1-2
CASSLEGVGYTF
TGCGCCAGCAGCTTGGAAGGGGTAGGCTACACCTTC
>TRBV5-1|.|.|TRBJ1-1
CASSLGEGMEAFF
TGCGCCAGCAGCTTGGGGGAGGGGATGGAAGCTTTCTTT
>TRBV9|.|.|TRBJ1-2
CASSKTGDRVYTF
TGTGCCAGCAGCAAAACAGGTGATCGCGTCTACACCTTC
>TRBV11-3|.|.|TRBJ1-1
CASSQRQNTEAFF
TGTGCCAGCAGCCAGAGACAGAACACTGAAGCTTTCTTT
>TRBV6-5|.|.|TRBJ2-7
CASSSTQGQYF
TGTGCCAGCAGTTCAACACAGGGCCAGTACTTC
>TRBV6-5|.|.|TRBJ2-1
CASNYYNEQFF
TGTGCCAGCAACTACTACAATGAGCAGTTCTTC
>TRBV28|.|.|TRBJ1-4
CASSLGTYEKLFF
TGTGCCAGCAGTTTGGGCACTTATGAAAAACTGTTTTTT
>TRBV6-5|.|once|TRBJ2-7
CASSTSRGFYEQYF
TGTGCCAGCAGCACGAGCCGGGGGTTCTACGAGCAGTACTTC
>TRBV6-5|.|.|TRBJ1-5
CASGRREGNQPQHF
TGTGCCAGCGGTAGACGGGAAGGCAATCAGCCCCAGCATTTT
>TRBV9|.|.|TRBJ2-3
CASSGYTDTQYF
TGTGCCAGCAGCGGTTACACAGATACGCAGTATTTT
>TRBV6-5|.|once|TRBJ1-2
CASTEGGGLGYTF
TGTGCCAGCACCGAGGGAGGGGGGCTCGGCTACACCTTC
>TRBV7-9|TRBD1|.|TRBJ1-2
CASRPLVTGESNYGYTF
TGTGCCAGCAGACCCTTGGTGACAGGGGAAAGTAACTATGGCTACACCTTC
>TRBV7-2|.|.|TRBJ2-7
CASSTDSSYEQYF
TGTGCCAGCAGCACCGACAGCAGCTACGAGCAGTACTTC
>TRBV10-1|.|few|TRBJ1-1
CASSETLNHEAFF
TGCGCCAGCAGTGAAACTCTTAACCACGAAGCTTTCTTT
>TRBV15|TRBD1|.|TRBJ2-2
CATSGQGFTGELFF
TGTGCCACCTCCGGACAGGGGTTCACCGGGGAGCTGTTTTTT
>TRBV12-5|.|.|TRBJ2-5
CASGSGETQYF
TGTGCTAGTGGTTCCGGGGAGACCCAGTACTTC
>TRBV11-2|TRBD1|.|TRBJ2-1
CASSSGQGINEQFF
TGTGCCAGCAGCTCGGGACAGGGGATCAATGAGCAGTTCTTC
>TRBV5-1|TRBD1|.|TRBJ2-7
CASSEGQDRVIPYEQYF
TGCGCCAGCAGCGAGGGACAGGACAGGGTCATTCCCTACGAGCAGTACTTC
>TRBV6-5|.|.|TRBJ1-2
CASSYSDRGNYGYTF
TGTGCCAGCAGTTACTCGGACAGAGGCAACTATGGCTACACCTTC